Below, 9 T cell receptor beta chains from the same sample are listed, as sequenced in a study of T cells in Graves' hyperthyroidism and ophthalmopathy. What was amplified from RNA transcripts were TCR beta CDR3 regions. Initially, a first-round RT-PCR of the TCR CDR3 employed the HTBI primer set. TCRdb analysed the multiplex PCR reads with MiXCR anew, one entry per CDR3 protein. This table holds about 600,000 distinct CDR3 sequences, 13% to 15% found once. Material for sequencing was blood. All receptors derive from a woman under 30 with Graves' ophthalmopathy.

This clonotype has ten or more counts. The chain has TRBV5-1 and TRBJ2-1, with TRBD1 identical over 10 bases. The CDR3 is made up of 16 amino acids. J was trimmed by 8 bases and V by 7 bases; bases with no gene match: 15. Germline V gene lookup returns CDR1 SGHRS and CDR2 YFSETQ. CDR3 region: CASALPLGQGVDEQFF. In DNA form, the CDR3 reads TGCGCCAGCGCACTCCCCCTCGGACAGGGGGTCGATGAGCAGTTCTTC.

In this sample, this clonotype turned up a few times. The chain is built from TRBV11-3 and TRBJ2-2; 8 nucleotides align to TRBD2. CDR3 length equals 15 residues. With 1 base clipped from V and 6 bases from J, the junction kept 4 bases outside the gene matches. CDR1 is SGHNT, CDR2 YENEEA, per germline. Written as DNA, the CDR3 is TGTGCCAGCAGCTTAGCAGCGGGAGTTTCCGGGGAGCTGTTTTTT. Residues: CASSLAAGVSGELFF.

To note about this clonotype: A read error may produce the germline difference seen at one junction end. The CDR3 is CAGSLVRAGGLDEQFF. CDR3 in DNA: TGTGCCGGCAGCTTAGTTCGAGCGGGGGGACTGGATGAGCAGTTCTTC. This chain joins TRBV11-2 and TRBJ2-1, with 9 bases identical to TRBD2. The CDR3 loop spans 16 amino acids. CDR1 is SGHAT, CDR2 FQNNGV, per germline.

This clonotype was detected only a few times. The chain combines TRBV20-1 with TRBJ1-1; D remains unclear. V was shortened by 0 bases and J by 1 base, with 12 bases between the two germline ends. The germline gives CDR1 DFQATT, CDR2 SNEGSKA (reference sequence). The CDR3 contains 15 residues. The CDR3 nucleotides are TGCAGTGCTAGAGATGAGGGTTCAGCGAACACTGAAGCTTTCTTT. It translates to CSARDEGSANTEAFF.

The chain employs TRBV12-3 or TRBV12-4 and TRBJ2-7; the D call may be TRBD1 or TRBD2 (5 bases each). The CDR3 loop spans 12 amino acids. V shed 7 bases and J shed 9 bases, with 16 bases lying between them. The CDR3: CASILRGLRQYF. The CDR3 DNA reads as TGTGCCAGCATCTTGAGGGGTCTGAGGCAGTACTTC.

There are many counts of this clonotype. This chain uses TRBV6-6 with TRBJ2-7; tentative D call: TRBD2 (5 bases). The CDR3 totals 15 residues. The V end lost 0 bases, the J end lost 5 bases, and 14 bases lay between the germline ends. Germline V lookup: CDR1 MNHNY, CDR2 SVGAGI (reference sequence). The CDR3 sequence is CASSYSTRGIDEQYF. The CDR3 bases are TGTGCCAGCAGTTACTCGACTCGGGGTATCGACGAGCAGTACTTC.

A few counts support this clonotype. The chain is built from TRBV11-3 and TRBJ2-2; 13 nucleotides agree with TRBD2. Trimming took 1 base from V and 4 from J; bases not matched to a gene: 6. CDR3 length equals 18 residues. CDR1 and CDR2 (germline): SGHNT, YENEEA. CDR3 region: CASSLGGLAGDLTGELFF. CDR3 sequence (DNA): TGTGCCAGCAGCTTAGGAGGACTAGCGGGAGACCTCACCGGGGAGCTGTTTTTT.

This clonotype was seen repeatedly, ten times or more. As DNA, the CDR3 is TGTGCCAGCAGTTCCCTAGGACTAGCGGGACAGACAGATACGCAGTATTTT. Its translation is CASSSLGLAGQTDTQYF. The chain employs TRBV27 and TRBJ2-3; 12 bases match TRBD2. The CDR3 contains 17 residues. The V gene end was trimmed by 4 bases and the J gene end by 3 bases; junction bases not matched to a gene: 8. Germline V gene data show CDR1 as MNHEY and CDR2 as SMNVEV (reference sequence).

This clonotype was seen at least ten times. The rearrangement joins TRBV3-1 to TRBJ1-5, with no clear D. The CDR3 has 18 residues. The ends were cut back, 0 bases at V and 4 bases at J, with 19 bases in the middle. Germline CDR1 reads LGHDT; CDR2 reads YNNKEL (reference sequence). CDR3 sequence: CASSQEWKGRVGNQPQHF. The CDR3 DNA sequence: TGTGCCAGCAGCCAAGAATGGAAAGGGCGCGTTGGAAATCAGCCCCAGCATTTT.